The rows below give T cell receptor beta chains drawn from one sample of a study of spatial heterogeneity in lung cancer. TCRdb reprocessed the 5' RACE reads via MiXCR and lists one record per CDR3 protein. The sample includes some 85,000 distinct CDR3 sequences, around 21% seen only once; the top ten take less than 7.5%. The sequences come from PBMCs, collected at surgery. These receptors were taken from a male donor with early-stage non-small cell lung cancer. The CDR3 runs from the conserved cysteine through the conserved F or W. The D gene is left open where the match is weak. Only part of the rows carry a size: once, few, many, or a class if the clone is expanded.

J gene: TRBJ1-2; D gene: TRBD1; clone size: .; V gene: TRBV7-9; CDR3 protein: CASSSGQGEVYGYTF; CDR3 DNA: TGTGCCAGCAGCTCCGGACAGGGCGAGGTCTATGGCTACACCTTC
J gene: TRBJ2-1; D gene: TRBD2; clone size: .; V gene: TRBV12-3/TRBV12-4; CDR3 protein: CASSFLTSGIYNEQFF; CDR3 DNA: TGTGCCAGCAGTTTCCTAACTAGCGGGATTTACAATGAGCAGTTCTTC
J gene: TRBJ2-1; D gene: .; clone size: many; V gene: TRBV4-1; CDR3 protein: CASSQDLGINEQFF; CDR3 DNA: TGCGCCAGCAGCCAAGATTTAGGGATCAATGAGCAGTTCTTC
J gene: TRBJ1-5; D gene: .; clone size: few; V gene: TRBV20-1; CDR3 protein: CSARSATGQGQPQHF; CDR3 DNA: TGCAGTGCTAGATCAGCGACAGGCCAAGGGCAGCCCCAGCATTTT
J gene: TRBJ2-7; D gene: .; clone size: .; V gene: TRBV28; CDR3 protein: CATQRGHHSYEQYF; CDR3 DNA: TGTGCCACTCAACGGGGGCACCACTCCTACGAGCAGTACTTC
J gene: TRBJ2-3; D gene: .; clone size: .; V gene: TRBV6-5; CDR3 protein: CASSPGRQATDTQYF; CDR3 DNA: TGTGCCAGCAGCCCCGGGAGACAGGCAACAGATACGCAGTATTTT
J gene: TRBJ2-3; D gene: TRBD1; clone size: .; V gene: TRBV12-3/TRBV12-4; CDR3 protein: CASSLLGAQGETDTQYF; CDR3 DNA: TGTGCCAGCAGCCTCCTTGGGGCACAGGGGGAAACAGATACGCAGTATTTT
J gene: TRBJ1-5; D gene: .; clone size: .; V gene: TRBV3-1; CDR3 protein: CASSQGWGPQPQHF; CDR3 DNA: TGTGCCAGCAGCCAAGGGTGGGGGCCTCAGCCCCAGCATTTT
J gene: TRBJ2-5; D gene: TRBD2; clone size: many; V gene: TRBV11-2; CDR3 protein: CASSLKASGGYLIF; CDR3 DNA: TGTGCCAGCAGCTTAAAAGCTAGCGGGGGGTACCTCATCTTC
J gene: TRBJ2-5; D gene: TRBD1; clone size: few; V gene: TRBV29-1; CDR3 protein: CSVEETGAAQYF; CDR3 DNA: TGCAGCGTTGAAGAGACAGGGGCGGCCCAGTACTTC